This T cell receptor beta chain was captured in a study of beta chain features in type 1 diabetes. Whole-study findings and limits: In all four CD4+ subsets, TCRB CDR3 length was significantly, moderately reduced in type 1 diabetes. The naive, central memory and Treg TCRB repertoires showed an apparent similarity that was greater among patients than among healthy donors.

The investigators reverse transcribed all of the isolated RNA, so they sequenced expressed TCRB transcripts. Libraries were prepared by immunoSEQ multiplex PCR; TCRdb keeps only in-frame clonotypes and omits some of them. There are 300,000 to 450,000 clones in the sample; over 10% occur only once, and 0.008% to 0.011% lies in the top ten. V lost 4 bases to trimming and J lost 8 bases, with 17 bases between them. Germline-derived CDR1 and CDR2 are MGHDK and SYGVNS. The CDR3 loop spans 15 amino acids. This clone was seen more than once but under ten times. Its antigen is unknown. V usage is TRBV25-1 and J usage is TRBJ1-4; D is possibly TRBD1 (5 bases). Material: naive CD4+ T cells from blood. The receptor was derived from a woman under 30 with type 1 diabetes. In nucleotides, the CDR3 is TGTGCCAGCAGTGTCCAGGGAGGGCAGTGGGAAAAACTGTTTTTT. It is translated as CASSVQGGQWEKLFF.